This TCR beta chain stems from a study of blood T cell repertoires in COVID-19 (dated by TCRdb to between 2020 and 2021). Some background on the complete study: Samples from collaborators originated in the United States, Italy and Spain and spanned both the acute and convalescent phases of COVID-19. The material from the prospective study consisted of cDNA or gDNA derived from T cells, B-cell-depleted T cells, or PBMCs. Subjects who had been exposed to COVID-19, were actively infected with it, or had recovered from it provided the deeply sampled blood TCRbeta repertoires that made up the dataset. The repertoires were released in a freely available public database meant as a resource for research on the immune response to SARS-CoV-2. Samples came from the ongoing ImmuneRACE study (first 160 participants) plus 1,254 subjects from 6 global collaborators. Sample metadata almost always included a de-identified subject ID, COVID-19 status, age in years and sex. Where available, HLA class I and class II types were taken from metadata supplied by the sample provider and were not determined by assay-based typing.

This clone was seen a handful of times. Its antigen remains unidentified. No qualities accompany the bases; no much larger clone lies one base away. The germline V gene (reference sequence) supplies CDR1 MNHEY and CDR2 SMNVEV. Taken from cysteine to phenylalanine, the CDR3 has 15 residues. Only CDR3 DNA is held: 45 bases, read in frame from base 1. The junction carries 15 bases between V and J, which are trimmed by 3 bases and 4 bases respectively. Participants in the prospective study were enrolled through a virtual design, were aged roughly 18 to 95 years, and lived in 24 United States geographic areas. To assign participants to cohorts, the prospective study relied on clinical history that participants themselves reported in a screening survey and a study questionnaire. In the prospective study, mobile phlebotomists collected whole blood, serum and a nasopharyngeal or oropharyngeal swab from each participant. Participants in the prospective study had the option to provide additional blood draws and questionnaires over an approximately 2-month period. Before DNA extraction, prospective study blood samples were shipped either frozen or at room temperature.

The paper's findings and limits, for the study overall: How much clinical and demographic metadata was included differed by source and by participant, and the metadata was provided uncurated.

The immunoSEQ Assay, a bias-controlled multiplex PCR, was used to amplify TCRbeta CDR3 regions from genomic DNA. The authors' analysis ran thus. The number of nucleated cells in each sample was estimated from the amplification of reference gene primers within the assay. Sequence reads were collapsed and filtered to measure the absolute abundance of every unique TCRbeta CDR3 rearrangement. For each sample, productive Simpson clonality was calculated by taking the square root of Simpson's diversity index across productive rearrangements. The source is immuneACCESS, and TCRdb retained only in-frame sequences with V and J called. Part of the clones is not carried over; for the studies checked, unresolved V genes explain less than half of this, and the remainder is unexplained. That table supplies the V and J calls and clone size; D and trimming were determined from the DNA. Present in this sample are 200,000 or so clones, 86% of which were seen just once. The top ten clonotypes cover about 4% of the sample.

The rearrangement combines TRBV27 with TRBJ1-1, with no D gene named confidently. The TCR was taken from a middle-aged woman with acute COVID-19. The sequenced sample consisted of PBMCs or T cells enriched from blood (not recorded which). Here is the DNA: TGTGCCAGCAGTTTCCTGCGGATTAGAGGCACTGAAGCTTTCTTT. It codes for CASSFLRIRGTEAFF.